A selection of T cell receptor beta chains follows, all from one sample in a study of radiation and T cells in renal cell carcinoma. Some clones are missing from TCRdb's copy, which holds only in-frame ones; the method was immunoSEQ multiplex PCR. The sample records about 77,000 clones, less than 85% being singletons. Sequencing was performed on blood, taken from a patient whose treatment included radiotherapy and nephrectomy. Receptors originate from a woman in her sixties or seventies with renal cell carcinoma. CDR3s include the opening cysteine and the closing phenylalanine or tryptophan. A D gene is named only where the DNA matches it firmly. Clone size is shown for a subset of rows, as once, few, many or a class of expanded clone.

>NA|TRBJ1-1|TRBV7-2|TRBD1
TGTGCCAGCAGCCCAGGGACAGAACCTGAAGCTTTCTTT
CASSPGTEPEAFF
>few|TRBJ2-1|TRBV11-2|TRBD2
TGTGCCAGCAGCGCCGGACTAGCCCATGAGCAGTTCTTC
CASSAGLAHEQFF
>NA|TRBJ1-2|TRBV5-5|TRBD1
TGTGCCAGCAGCATTCGGACAGGGAGCTATGGCTACACCTTC
CASSIRTGSYGYTF
>once|TRBJ1-1|TRBV29-1|NA
TGCAGCGTCTTTCCCCTTGCCCCGAACACTGAAGCTTTCTTT
CSVFPLAPNTEAFF
>NA|TRBJ2-5|TRBV27|NA
TGTGCCAGCAGTTTATCCGGAGGGGTTAGGGACACACCAAATCAAGAGACCCAGTACTTC
CASSLSGGVRDTPNQETQYF
>once|TRBJ2-2|TRBV9|TRBD1
TGTGCCAGCAGCGGCCGGACAGGGGTTACCGGGGAGCTGTTTTTT
CASSGRTGVTGELFF
>NA|TRBJ2-7|TRBV9|NA
TGTGCCAGCAGCGTAGGAGCAGGGGCCGAGCAGTACTTC
CASSVGAGAEQYF
>NA|TRBJ1-1|TRBV30|NA
TGTGCCTGGAGTGATTACGGCAGACTGAACACTGAAGCTTTCTTT
CAWSDYGRLNTEAFF
>NA|TRBJ1-4|TRBV7-9|TRBD1
TGTGCCAGCAGCTACGGACAGGGTTTCGAAAAACTGTTTTTT
CASSYGQGFEKLFF
>NA|TRBJ1-5|TRBV5-1|TRBD1
TGCGCCAGCAGCAAAGGGACAGCAAATCAGCCCCAGCATTTT
CASSKGTANQPQHF
>NA|TRBJ2-1|TRBV9|TRBD1
TGTGCCAGCAGCGCGTACGAACGGACAGGTCGAGATGAGCAGTTCTTC
CASSAYERTGRDEQFF
>NA|TRBJ2-7|TRBV5-1|TRBD1
TGCGCCAGCAGCTACCGACAGGGTTCCTACGAGCAGTACTTC
CASSYRQGSYEQYF
>NA|TRBJ1-5|TRBV6-5|NA
TGTGCCAGTCGACAGGCTGCCAATCAGCCCCAGCATTTT
CASRQAANQPQHF
>few|TRBJ2-7|TRBV7-6|NA
TGTGCCAGCAGCTCCGGGGCGAGCTCCTACGAGCAGTACTTC
CASSSGASSYEQYF
>once|TRBJ2-3|TRBV19|TRBD1
TGTGCCAGTAGTTCGTGGGACAGTAGCACAGATACGCAGTATTTT
CASSSWDSSTDTQYF
>NA|TRBJ1-4|TRBV28|NA
TGTGCCAGCAGTTCAGGAGGGAGGCAACTGTTTTTT
CASSSGGRQLFF
>NA|TRBJ1-5|TRBV19|TRBD1
TGTGCCAGTAGCCCCCCGGGACAGGGGCTTCAGCCCCAGCATTTT
CASSPPGQGLQPQHF
>NA|TRBJ2-5|TRBV5-6|NA
TGTGCCAGCAGCGGAGCAGGGTGGCGAGAGACCCAGTACTTC
CASSGAGWRETQYF
>NA|TRBJ1-5|TRBV28|NA
TGTGCCAGCAGTCCCCCGGGGATCCATCAGCCCCAGCATTTT
CASSPPGIHQPQHF
>NA|TRBJ2-2|TRBV27|TRBD2
TGTGCCAGCAGTTTATCGATTTCAATTCGGGGACTAGCGGGGGGGCGCACCGGGGAGCTGTTTTTT
CASSLSISIRGLAGGRTGELFF
>NA|TRBJ2-7|TRBV6-5|NA
TGTGCCAGCAGGAAGGGCCTAACCTACGAGCAGTACTTC
CASRKGLTYEQYF
>NA|TRBJ1-2|TRBV7-5|NA
TGTGCCAGAATGGGGACCTTTTATGGCTACACCTTC
CARMGTFYGYTF
>NA|TRBJ2-7|TRBV7-2|TRBD2
TGTGCCAGCCGTCCTAGCGGGAGCATCTCCTACGAGCAGTACTTC
CASRPSGSISYEQYF
>NA|TRBJ1-1|TRBV5-1|NA
TGCGCCAGCGGCCAGGGTTTGGACACTGAAGCTTTCTTT
CASGQGLDTEAFF
>NA|TRBJ2-1|TRBV5-1|TRBD2
TGCGCCAGCAGCTGGACTAGCGGAGGTGAGCAGTTCTTC
CASSWTSGGEQFF
>NA|TRBJ2-1|TRBV27|NA
TGTGCCAGCAATCCAGGCGGAAGCTCCTACAATGAGCAGTTCTTC
CASNPGGSSYNEQFF
>NA|TRBJ1-2|TRBV18|TRBD1
TGTGCCAGCTCACCAGGGACAGACCAAGCGGGCTACACCTTC
CASSPGTDQAGYTF
>NA|TRBJ2-5|TRBV6-1|NA
TGTGCCAGCAGTGAGAACAGGGTCCAAGAGACCCAGTACTTC
CASSENRVQETQYF
>NA|TRBJ2-7|TRBV29-1|TRBD1
TGCAGCGTTATACAGGGGATGGCCCAGCAGTACTTC
CSVIQGMAQQYF
>NA|TRBJ1-3|TRBV29-1|NA
TGCAGCGCCCAGACGGGGGGTGGAAACACCATATATTTT
CSAQTGGGNTIYF
>NA|TRBJ1-1|TRBV4-1|TRBD1
TGCGCCAGCAGCCAATACTTCGGACAGGGCACTGAAGCTTTCTTT
CASSQYFGQGTEAFF
>NA|TRBJ1-5|TRBV27|NA
TGTGCCAGCAGTTTAAGGGGGGACACTTCTAGCAATCAGCCCCAGCATTTT
CASSLRGDTSSNQPQHF
>NA|TRBJ1-2|TRBV6-4|NA
TGTGCCAGCAGGACCGGGTTAGGAGGCTATGGCTACACCTTC
CASRTGLGGYGYTF
>once|TRBJ2-3|TRBV28|TRBD2
TGTGCCAGCAGTTTAATCTTAGCGGGGGGTCAAGGCACAGATACGCAGTATTTT
CASSLILAGGQGTDTQYF
>NA|TRBJ2-1|TRBV6-1|NA
TGTGCCAGCAGTGAGGCAAGTTACAATGAGCAGTTCTTC
CASSEASYNEQFF
>NA|TRBJ1-5|TRBV7-9|NA
TGTGCCAGCAGCTTAGGGGAACCTCAGCCCCAGCATTTT
CASSLGEPQPQHF
>NA|TRBJ2-6|TRBV10-3|NA
TGTGCCATCAGTGAGAGGACAGATAGCTCTGGGGCCAACGTCCTGACTTTC
CAISERTDSSGANVLTF
>NA|TRBJ2-5|TRBV4-1|NA
TGCGCCAGCAGCCACCCCGCGGCCACCGGGGAGACCCAGTACTTC
CASSHPAATGETQYF
>NA|TRBJ1-5|TRBV28|NA
TGTGCCAGCAGTTTCGGACCGAAAGGTATTCAGCCCCAGCATTTT
CASSFGPKGIQPQHF
>NA|TRBJ2-2|TRBV4-1|TRBD2
TGCGCCAGCAGCCAAGAAACTCAGCGGGGGACCGGGGAGCTGTTTTTT
CASSQETQRGTGELFF
>few|TRBJ2-3|TRBV6-5|NA
TGTGCCACCGGGGCCCGGGGGGCGGATACGCAGTATTTT
CATGARGADTQYF
>NA|TRBJ1-5|TRBV28|TRBD1
TGTGCCAGCAGTTTTTTGACAGGGGGCAATCAGCCCCAGCATTTT
CASSFLTGGNQPQHF
>NA|TRBJ1-6|TRBV9|TRBD1
TGTGCCAGCAGCGTAGCTACAGGGGGTAATTCACCCCTCCACTTT
CASSVATGGNSPLHF
>NA|TRBJ2-1|TRBV7-3|TRBD2
TGTGCCAGCAGCCCCCTCGGTGGCGGGAGTATGTATGAGCAGTTCTTC
CASSPLGGGSMYEQFF
>NA|TRBJ2-2|TRBV19|TRBD1
TGTGCCAGTAGTTGGACAGGGACCGGGGAGCTGTTTTTT
CASSWTGTGELFF